Presented here are 23 T cell receptor beta chains from one specimen sequenced in a study of T cells after yellow fever vaccination. TCRdb re-derived calls from the 5' RACE reads in MiXCR, one entry per CDR3 protein. The table lists 240,000 or so distinct CDR3 sequences, 6% to 7.5% of them singletons. Sequenced here: CD4+ T cells sorted from PBMCs, sampled 15 days after the yellow fever booster vaccination. Source of these receptors: a man aged 25-40 years who received the YFV17D yellow fever vaccine.

This clonotype was counted only a few times. The chain joins TRBV19 to TRBJ2-5; 9 positions match TRBD2. The CDR3 length is 16 residues. Unmatched junction bases numbered 6, after V lost 4 bases and J lost 0 bases. The germline CDR1 and CDR2 sequences are LNHDA and SQIVND (reference sequence). This CDR3 is CASSTSTSGNQETQYF. CDR3 DNA: TGTGCCAGTAGTACTTCGACTAGCGGCAACCAAGAGACCCAGTACTTC.

In this sample, this clonotype turned up a few times. The V call is TRBV19, the J call TRBJ2-1; 7 nucleotides agree with TRBD2. This CDR3 region has 18 residues. The V gene end was trimmed by 4 bases and the J gene end by 0 bases; junction bases not matched to a gene: 12. CDR1 and CDR2 (germline): LNHDA, SQIVND (reference sequence). Here the CDR3 DNA reads TGTGCCAGTAGTACCACAGGCGCAGGACTAGTCTCCTACAATGAGCAGTTCTTC. This codes for CASSTTGAGLVSYNEQFF.

The genes are TRBV5-6 and TRBJ1-1; D is undetermined. V dropped 1 base and J dropped 1 base, with 5 bases sitting between them. CDR1 and CDR2 from the germline V gene are SGHDT and YYEEEE. The length of the CDR3 is 13 residues. The CDR3 nucleotides read TGTGCCAGCAGCTTGATGGGGAACACTGAAGCTTTCTTT. Its protein is CASSLMGNTEAFF.

This clonotype was seen a few times. The CDR3 DNA reads as TGTGCCAGCAGTTTAGCCGGGAGCTCCACCTACGAGCAGTACTTC. Protein product: CASSLAGSSTYEQYF. The chain couples TRBV28 to TRBJ2-7, with D possibly being TRBD2 (6 bases). The V end was cut by 2 bases, the J end by 2 bases, with 13 bases between. The length of the CDR3 is 15 residues. Germline V CDR1 and CDR2: MDHEN, SYDVKM.

This clonotype was detected ten times or more. The genes are TRBV5-1 and TRBJ1-4, with 7 nucleotides matching TRBD1. This CDR3 region has 14 residues. Germline CDR1 is SGHRS and CDR2 is YFSETQ. The junction had 2 bases not matched to a gene; V was cut back by 4 bases and J by 2 bases. The CDR3 DNA follows: TGCGCCAGCAGCCTACAGGGGACTAATGAAAAACTGTTTTTT. It encodes CASSLQGTNEKLFF.

The genes are TRBV5-1 and TRBJ2-2, with 8 positions matching TRBD1. From germline, CDR1 is SGHRS and CDR2 YFSETQ. The V segment lost 4 bases and the J segment 5 bases; nucleotides outside the gene matches: 1. The CDR3 is 13 amino acids. The CDR3 spells CASSQGATGELFF. The DNA for the CDR3 is TGCGCCAGCAGCCAGGGGGCAACCGGGGAGCTGTTTTTT.

The chain links TRBV6-5 to TRBJ2-2, with TRBD2 identical over 10 bases. CDR1 and CDR2 (germline): MNHEY, SVGAGI. V shed 6 bases and J 4 bases; nucleotides not matched to a gene: 8. CDR3 length: 16 residues. The CDR3 DNA reads as TGTGCCAGCAGCTACGGGGTAGCGGGAGGCACCGGGGAGCTGTTTTTT. Its protein is CASSYGVAGGTGELFF.

This clonotype has just a few counts. V usage is TRBV28 and J usage is TRBJ2-3; D is perhaps TRBD2 (6 bases). Trimming removed 6 bases at V and 5 bases at J, with 18 bases between. The CDR3 covers 15 residues. Germline-derived CDR1 and CDR2 are MDHEN and SYDVKM. CDR3 in DNA: TGTGCCAGCAGCCGGGCCGGGAGCCGGGGAGATACGCAGTATTTT. It encodes CASSRAGSRGDTQYF.

In its sample, this clonotype was seen many times. The gene calls are TRBV5-6 and TRBJ2-5; D ambiguous. V lost 1 base and J 10 bases, leaving 8 bases between the germline ends. The V gene's germline CDR1 is SGHDT and CDR2 YYEEEE. The CDR3 contains 11 residues. The CDR3: CASSLLAVQYF. As DNA, the CDR3 is TGTGCCAGCAGCTTGCTTGCCGTCCAGTACTTC. Full variable domain (remainder filled in from reference TRBV5-6 and TRBJ2-5): DAGVTQSPTHLIKTRGQQVTLRCSPKSGHDTVSWYQQALGQGPQFIFQYYEEEERQRGNFPDRFSGHQFPNYSSELNVNALLLGDSALYLCASSLLAVQYFGPGTRLLVL.

This clonotype was recorded many times. The J gene is TRBJ2-1, the V gene TRBV12-3 or TRBV12-4; 10 positions agree with TRBD1. Trimming at V came to 4 bases and at J to 0 bases, leaving 9 bases not matched to a gene. This CDR3 has 18 residues. The CDR3 loop reads CASSSPGTGASSYNEQFF. CDR3 in DNA: TGTGCCAGCAGTTCCCCCGGGACAGGGGCAAGCTCCTACAATGAGCAGTTCTTC.

The sample holds many counts of this clonotype. The chain joins TRBV6-5 to TRBJ2-1; weak D call: TRBD2 (6 bases). The CDR3 runs to 14 residues. Germline CDR1 is MNHEY and CDR2 is SVGAGI. V lost 0 bases and J 5 bases, leaving 8 bases between the germline ends. CDR3 sequence (DNA): TGTGCCAGCAGTTACTCTTGGGGGGACAATGAGCAGTTCTTC. Its translation: CASSYSWGDNEQFF.

This clonotype has just a few counts. The chain has TRBV7-2 and TRBJ1-2; 7 positions agree with TRBD1. V lost 3 bases, J lost 4 bases, and 11 bases stayed unmatched. The CDR3 consists of 16 residues. Per the germline V gene, CDR1 is SGHTA and CDR2 is FQGNSA. CDR3 residues: CASSFDRALVGYGYTF. The CDR3 DNA reads as TGTGCCAGCAGCTTCGACAGGGCTCTCGTCGGCTATGGCTACACCTTC.

This clonotype was detected only a few times. CDR3 sequence (DNA): TGCAGCGCTGGACAGGGGACTTACTACGAGCAGTACTTC. Residues: CSAGQGTYYEQYF. The genes are TRBV29-1 and TRBJ2-7, with TRBD1 matching 9 bases. This CDR3 spans 13 amino acids. Germline V lookup: CDR1 SQVTM, CDR2 ANQGSEA. V trimming: 7 bases; J trimming: 3 bases; junction bases outside the gene matches: 7.

The sample holds many counts of this clonotype. The chain is built from TRBV5-4 and TRBJ2-7; TRBD2 matches 7 bases. The CDR3 runs 15 residues. Trimming cost V 0 bases and J 2 bases; bases outside gene matches: 5. CDR1 SGHNT and CDR2 YYREEE come from the germline V gene (reference sequence). The CDR3 DNA follows: TGTGCCAGCAGCTTGGGATTTGCGGGAGCCTACGAGCAGTACTTC. This gives the protein CASSLGFAGAYEQYF.

This clonotype was detected many times. The chain has TRBV5-6 and TRBJ2-1; D remains unclear. CDR3 length: 13 residues. Between the trimmed V and J ends, which lost 0 bases and 9 bases, there was a span of 10 bases. CDR1 and CDR2 (germline): SGHDT, YYEEEE. DNA for the CDR3: TGTGCCAGCAGCTTGGTGGAGATTAGTGAGCAGTTCTTC. It yields the protein CASSLVEISEQFF.

This clonotype has only a few counts. The rearrangement uses TRBV24-1 and TRBJ2-7; D uncertain. The germline CDR1 and CDR2 sequences are KGHDR and SFDVKD. With 3 bases removed from V and 7 bases from J, the gap between germline ends came to 12 bases. The CDR3 sequence is 13 residues long. CDR3 sequence reads: CATSDNSGGEQYF. In DNA, the CDR3 is TGTGCCACCAGTGATAATTCGGGTGGGGAGCAGTACTTC.

The table lists this clonotype with many counts. The chain uses TRBV7-8 and TRBJ2-1; D remains unclear. From germline, CDR1 is SGHVS and CDR2 FQNEAQ. V was trimmed by 1 base and J by 5 bases, leaving 6 bases between them. The CDR3 runs to 13 residues. The CDR3 spells CASSLGPHNEQFF. The CDR3, as DNA: TGTGCCAGCAGCTTAGGACCCCACAATGAGCAGTTCTTC.

The rearrangement uses TRBV20-1 and TRBJ1-1; D unclear. CDR3 length: 13 residues. The V gene's germline CDR1 is DFQATT and CDR2 SNEGSKA (reference sequence). The V end lost 4 bases, the J end lost 5 bases, and 14 bases lay between the germline ends. In DNA, the CDR3 is TGCAGTGCTATAAGTCCCCACGGGACTGAAGCTTTCTTT. Protein: CSAISPHGTEAFF.

This clonotype was observed at least ten times. V and J are TRBV13 and TRBJ2-5; TRBD1 aligns across 7 bases. With 3 bases clipped from V and 0 bases from J, the junction kept 4 bases outside the gene matches. The germline V gene has CDR1 PRHDT and CDR2 FYEKMQ (reference sequence). This CDR3 spans 15 amino acids. The CDR3: CASSLGTADQETQYF. The CDR3 DNA is TGTGCCAGCAGCTTGGGGACAGCAGACCAAGAGACCCAGTACTTC.

This clonotype came up many times. The chain combines TRBV7-9 with TRBJ2-7, with unresolved D. Germline loops: CDR1 SEHNR, CDR2 FQNEAQ (reference sequence). The CDR3 contains 14 residues. V lost 5 bases to trimming and J lost 3 bases, with 14 bases between them. The CDR3 protein is CASSPGSYNYEQYF. The CDR3 coding sequence is TGTGCCAGCAGCCCCGGGTCGTACAACTACGAGCAGTACTTC.

In this sample, this clonotype turned up many times. The chain joins TRBV6-1 to TRBJ1-1; a possible D gene is TRBD1 (6 bases). Trimming left V 6 bases short and J 0 bases short, with 14 bases between. The CDR3 totals 15 residues. The germline V gene encodes CDR1 MNHNS and CDR2 SASEGT. This CDR3 reads CASSPIGGLNTEAFF. In DNA, the CDR3 is TGTGCCAGCAGCCCTATCGGGGGGCTGAACACTGAAGCTTTCTTT.

Ten or more counts support this clonotype. V gene TRBV6-1 combines with J gene TRBJ2-1; perhaps TRBD2 as D (5 bases). Trimming cost V 11 bases and J 5 bases, with 16 bases left between them. Germline V gene sequence: CDR1 MNHNS, CDR2 SASEGT. CDR3 size: 13 residues. DNA for the CDR3: TGTGCCGTGGCCGAGCGGAACCACAATGAGCAGTTCTTC. Its translation is CAVAERNHNEQFF.

The sample holds a few counts of this clonotype. This chain links TRBV7-9 with TRBJ2-3, with D uncertain. CDR3 length: 12 residues. CDR1 is SEHNR and CDR2 is FQNEAQ in the germline V gene (reference sequence). V was cut by 1 base and J by 6 bases, with 5 bases left in between. The chain's CDR3 is CASSLDHDTQYF. CDR3 DNA: TGTGCCAGCAGCTTAGACCACGATACGCAGTATTTT. Full variable domain (missing parts from reference TRBV7-9 and TRBJ2-3): DTGVSQNPRHKITKRGQNVTFRCDPISEHNRLYWYRQTLGQGPEFLTYFQNEAQLEKSRLLSDRFSAERPKGSFSTLEIQRTEQGDSAMYLCASSLDHDTQYFGPGTRLTVL.